This TCR beta chain was identified in a study of blood T cell repertoires in COVID-19. Study context: Specimens from acute and convalescent COVID-19 originated in the United States, Italy and Spain. Nucleic acid was either cDNA or gDNA, and it came from T cells, B-cell-depleted T cells, or PBMCs.

Donors were grouped by their self-reported clinical history. Deletions cut 6 bases from V and 4 bases from J, with 19 bases between. The CDR3 runs 16 residues. The germline CDR1 and CDR2 sequences are MNHEY and SMNVEV (reference sequence). Sequencing used immunoSEQ multiplex PCR; TCRdb keeps in-frame clones, though not all of them. The sample holds hundreds of thousands of clones, roughly 88% seen once. This clonotype originated in a young woman who had been exposed to COVID-19. The material sequenced was PBMCs or T cells enriched from blood (not recorded which). This rearrangement joins TRBV27 to TRBJ1-5, with D perhaps matching TRBD1 (6 bases). CDR3 loop: CASRPHKGGWNQPQHF. For the CDR3, the DNA is TGTGCCAGCAGGCCACACAAAGGGGGTTGGAATCAGCCCCAGCATTTT.